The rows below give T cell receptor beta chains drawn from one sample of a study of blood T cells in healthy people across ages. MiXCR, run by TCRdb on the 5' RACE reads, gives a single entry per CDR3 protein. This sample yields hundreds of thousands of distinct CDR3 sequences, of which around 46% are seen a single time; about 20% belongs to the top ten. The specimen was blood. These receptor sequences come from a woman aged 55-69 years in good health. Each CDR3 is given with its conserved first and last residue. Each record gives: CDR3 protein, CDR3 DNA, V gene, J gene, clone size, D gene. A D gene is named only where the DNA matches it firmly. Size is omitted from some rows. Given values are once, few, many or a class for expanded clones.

CSVAGESEKLFF,TGCAGCGTTGCCGGGGAGAGTGAAAAACTGTTTTTT,TRBV29-1,TRBJ1-4,few,-
CASSQREEGEQYF,TGTGCCAGCAGCCAGAGGGAAGAAGGCGAGCAGTACTTC,TRBV3-1,TRBJ2-7,few,-
CASSSAAGAYNEQYF,TGTGCCAGCAGCTCGGCGGCGGGGGCCTACAATGAGCAGTACTTC,TRBV7-2,TRBJ2-7,-,-
CASSFSKQGASEKLFF,TGTGCCAGCAGTTTCTCAAAGCAGGGGGCAAGTGAAAAACTGTTTTTT,TRBV28,TRBJ1-4,-,TRBD1
CASSLDGPVYMNTEAFF,TGCGCCAGCAGCTTGGATGGGCCGGTCTACATGAACACTGAAGCTTTCTTT,TRBV5-1,TRBJ1-1,few,-
CASSQAGPDSEIYEQYF,TGTGCCAGCAGCCAAGCAGGACCGGACAGCGAGATCTACGAGCAGTACTTC,TRBV14,TRBJ2-7,-,-
CASSKLENRASYEQYF,TGTGCCAGCAGCAAGCTGGAGAACAGGGCCTCCTACGAGCAGTACTTC,TRBV21-1,TRBJ2-7,-,-
CASSEGQKSYEQYF,TGTGCCAGCAGCGAGGGACAGAAGTCCTACGAGCAGTACTTC,TRBV7-9,TRBJ2-7,-,TRBD1
CSAPLQEQYF,TGCAGTGCTCCTCTGCAAGAGCAGTACTTC,TRBV20-1,TRBJ2-7,many,-
CASSQDVVTDGYTF,TGTGCCAGCAGCCAAGATGTCGTGACAGACGGCTACACCTTC,TRBV4-2,TRBJ1-2,few,-
CASSERVTGGVYEQYF,TGTGCCAGCAGTGAACGGGTGACAGGGGGTGTCTACGAGCAGTACTTC,TRBV2,TRBJ2-7,once,TRBD1
CASRGGLQETQYF,TGTGCCAGCAGGGGGGGGTTACAAGAGACCCAGTACTTC,TRBV2,TRBJ2-5,-,TRBD2
CSGYRGETQYF,TGCAGCGGTTACAGGGGTGAGACCCAGTACTTC,TRBV29-1,TRBJ2-5,many,TRBD1
CASRSGFYNEQFF,TGTGCCAGCAGGAGCGGGTTTTACAATGAGCAGTTCTTC,TRBV11-2,TRBJ2-1,-,-
CASSYVTGSPNTEAFF,TGTGCCAGCAGTTACGTGACTGGATCCCCGAACACTGAAGCTTTCTTT,TRBV6-2/TRBV6-3,TRBJ1-1,few,-
CASSWGQGIVSGGETQYF,TGTGCCAGCAGCTGGGGACAGGGGATTGTATCGGGTGGGGAGACCCAGTACTTC,TRBV11-2,TRBJ2-5,few,TRBD1
CASSVSEQYF,TGTGCCAGCAGTGTTTCCGAGCAGTACTTC,TRBV2,TRBJ2-7,-,-
CASSRAEPPYNEQFF,TGTGCCAGCAGCCGGGCAGAACCTCCCTACAATGAGCAGTTCTTC,TRBV9,TRBJ2-1,few,-
CASSDPWTGPLHF,TGTGCCAGCAGTGACCCATGGACGGGACCCCTCCACTTT,TRBV9,TRBJ1-6,-,-
CASSTSTGKLLYEQYF,TGTGCCAGCAGCACTTCGACAGGGAAGCTCCTTTACGAGCAGTACTTC,TRBV5-6,TRBJ2-7,-,TRBD1
CASSPRPVTSTDTQYF,TGTGCCAGCAGCCCTAGGCCCGTCACTAGCACAGATACGCAGTATTTT,TRBV7-6,TRBJ2-3,many,-
CASSERSGLSSPLHF,TGTGCCAGCAGTGAAAGGTCCGGGTTGAGCTCACCCCTCCACTTT,TRBV25-1,TRBJ1-6,-,-
CASSRQGPMNTEAFF,TGTGCCAGCAGCCGACAGGGGCCCATGAACACTGAAGCTTTCTTT,TRBV7-3,TRBJ1-1,-,TRBD1
CSARPQGSGYTF,TGCAGTGCTAGACCGCAGGGTTCTGGCTACACCTTC,TRBV20-1,TRBJ1-2,-,-
CASSYFGTGGTDTQYF,TGTGCCAGCAGTTACTTTGGGACAGGGGGAACAGATACGCAGTATTTT,TRBV6-2/TRBV6-3,TRBJ2-3,-,TRBD1
CASSEFRGDTQYF,TGTGCCAGCAGTGAATTCCGAGGGGATACGCAGTATTTT,TRBV6-1,TRBJ2-3,-,-
CASSAGQALGYTF,TGTGCCAGTAGTGCTGGACAGGCCCTTGGCTACACCTTC,TRBV19,TRBJ1-2,-,TRBD1
CASSPSEKLFF,TGTGCCAGCAGCCCTAGTGAAAAACTGTTTTTT,TRBV7-9,TRBJ1-4,-,-
CASSLSGPLEGATNEKLFF,TGTGCCAGCAGCCTCAGTGGACCCCTGGAGGGGGCGACTAATGAAAAACTGTTTTTT,TRBV7-3,TRBJ1-4,few,TRBD1
CASSQEIGGYQPQHF,TGCGCCAGCAGCCAAGAAATAGGGGGCTACCAGCCCCAGCATTTT,TRBV4-1,TRBJ1-5,-,TRBD1
CASSVEASGRAYNEQFF,TGTGCCAGCAGCGTAGAGGCTAGCGGGAGGGCGTACAATGAGCAGTTCTTC,TRBV9,TRBJ2-1,-,TRBD2
CASSPRGPNTEAFF,TGTGCCAGCAGTCCCCGGGGACCGAACACTGAAGCTTTCTTT,TRBV28,TRBJ1-1,few,-
CASSSTGGVGYNEQFF,TGTGCCAGCAGCTCGACAGGGGGCGTCGGATACAATGAGCAGTTCTTC,TRBV11-3,TRBJ2-1,few,TRBD1
CAISDAGTQYF,TGTGCCATCAGTGACGCCGGGACCCAGTACTTC,TRBV10-3,TRBJ2-5,-,-
CASSQQKAGNYGYTF,TGTGCCAGCAGCCAACAAAAGGCAGGGAACTATGGCTACACCTTC,TRBV3-1,TRBJ1-2,few,-
CASSADWNEQYF,TGTGCCAGCAGTGCCGACTGGAATGAGCAGTACTTC,TRBV6-5,TRBJ2-4,-,-
CASSDSGYNEQYF,TGTGCCAGCAGTGACTCAGGTTACAATGAGCAGTACTTC,TRBV6-4,TRBJ2-5,once,-
CASSFGGTGPPDIQYF,TGTGCCAGCAGCTTCGGAGGAACAGGGCCGCCTGACATTCAGTACTTC,TRBV7-2,TRBJ2-4,-,-
CASRRTERFKNEQYF,TGTGCCAGCAGAAGAACAGAGCGGTTTAAGAATGAGCAGTACTTC,TRBV6-2/TRBV6-3,TRBJ2-5,-,-